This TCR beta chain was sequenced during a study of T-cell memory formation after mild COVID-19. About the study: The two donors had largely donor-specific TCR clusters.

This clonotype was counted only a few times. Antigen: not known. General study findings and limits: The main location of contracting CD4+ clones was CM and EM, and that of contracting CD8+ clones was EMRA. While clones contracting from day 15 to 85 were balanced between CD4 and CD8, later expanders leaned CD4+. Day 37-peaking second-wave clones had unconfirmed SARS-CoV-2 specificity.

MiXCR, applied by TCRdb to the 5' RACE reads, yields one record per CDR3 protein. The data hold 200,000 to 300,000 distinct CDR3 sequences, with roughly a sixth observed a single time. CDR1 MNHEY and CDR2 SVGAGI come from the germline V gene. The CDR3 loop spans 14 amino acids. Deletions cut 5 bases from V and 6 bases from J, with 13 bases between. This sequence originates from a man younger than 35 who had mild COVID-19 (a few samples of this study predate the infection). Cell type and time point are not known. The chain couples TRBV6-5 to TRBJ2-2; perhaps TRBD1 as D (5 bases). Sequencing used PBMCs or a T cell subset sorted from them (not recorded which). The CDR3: CASSPQGWAGELFF. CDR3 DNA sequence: TGTGCCAGCAGTCCTCAGGGATGGGCCGGGGAGCTGTTTTTT.